The clone carrying this TCR beta chain was recorded a few times. This entry is derived from a study of beta chain features in type 1 diabetes. Sequencing targeted expressed TCRB transcripts, as all isolated RNA had been reverse transcribed. TCRdb keeps only in-frame clones here, not all; method: immunoSEQ multiplex PCR. The table has hundreds of thousands of clones, approximately 10% seen once. The sequencing input was naive CD4+ T cells from blood. The TCR sequence derives from a woman younger than 35 in good health.

For the CDR3, the DNA is TGTGCCTGGAGTGTACTGTGGGGACGGGCTAACTATGGCTACACCTTC. Its translation: CAWSVLWGRANYGYTF. The chain couples TRBV30 to TRBJ1-2; weak D call: TRBD1 (5 bases). This CDR3 is 16 amino acids long. Germline values: CDR1 GTSNPN, CDR2 SVGIG (reference sequence). Trimming took 0 bases from V and 0 from J, leaving 14 bases between them. Complete variable domain (other parts from reference TRBV30 and TRBJ1-2): SQTIHQWPATLVQPVGSPLSLECTVEGTSNPNLYWYRQAAGRGLQLLFYSVGIGQISSEVPQNLSASRPQDRQFILSSKKLLLSDSGFYLCAWSVLWGRANYGYTFGSGTRLTVV.